Listed here are 23 T cell receptor beta chains from one sample, sequenced in a study of CD8 T cells in ankylosing spondylitis. TCRdb re-called the 5' RACE reads with MiXCR, one entry per CDR3 protein. This sample has roughly 180,000 distinct CDR3 sequences, with 8.5% to 10% found just once. Sequenced sample: blood, either unsorted or a sorted T cell fraction (not recorded which). Receptors originate from a female donor with ankylosing spondylitis or in good health (not recorded which).

CDR3 in amino acids: CASSERAGGSSYNEQFF. The CDR3 DNA sequence: TGTGCCAGCAGTGAAAGGGCGGGAGGAAGCTCCTACAATGAGCAGTTCTTC. The rearrangement joins TRBV6-1 to TRBJ2-1; TRBD2 agrees at 8 bases. The CDR3 covers 17 residues. V shed 2 bases and J 0 bases; nucleotides not matched to a gene: 6. The V gene's germline CDR1 is MNHNS and CDR2 SASEGT.

This clonotype was observed at least ten times. The CDR3: CASGFMNTEAFF. The DNA for the CDR3 is TGTGCTAGTGGTTTCATGAACACTGAAGCTTTCTTT. The chain has TRBV12-5 and TRBJ1-1; D call uncertain. The germline V gene has CDR1 LGHNT and CDR2 FRNRAP. Trimming removed 3 bases from V and 0 bases from J, with 2 bases in between. The CDR3 is 12 amino acids. Based on the CDR3 plus reference TRBV12-5 and TRBJ1-1, the full variable domain is DARVTQTPRHKVTEMGQEVTMRCQPILGHNTVFWYRQTMMQGLELLAYFRNRAPLDDSGMPKDRFSAEMPDATLATLKIQPSEPRDSAVYFCASGFMNTEAFFGQGTRLTVV.

The V gene is TRBV5-1, the J gene TRBJ2-2; TRBD2 matches 7 bases. Germline V CDR1 and CDR2: SGHRS, YFSETQ. CDR3 length equals 15 residues. J was trimmed by 4 bases and V by 4 bases; bases with no gene match: 7. CDR3 coding DNA: TGCGCCAGCAGCAACGGGAGGTCGGGCACCGGGGAGCTGTTTTTT. Its protein product is CASSNGRSGTGELFF.

This clonotype was seen only a few times. This chain joins TRBV7-6 and TRBJ1-1, with D perhaps TRBD1 (6 bases). This CDR3 is built from 13 residues. V was shortened by 3 bases and J by 1 base, with 6 bases between the two germline ends. Germline V CDR1 and CDR2: SGHVS, FNYEAQ. CDR3 protein: CASSLDRNTEAFF. DNA of the CDR3: TGTGCCAGCAGCTTGGACAGGAACACTGAAGCTTTCTTT.

This clonotype turned up a few times. The chain recombines TRBV10-3 with TRBJ2-1, with 7 bases that match TRBD2. V lost 2 bases to trimming and J lost 4 bases; unmatched junction nucleotides: 11. Germline-derived CDR1 and CDR2 are ENHRY and SYGVKD. The CDR3 extends over 17 amino acids. The CDR3 is CAISEGPGGLSYNEQFF. The CDR3 DNA sequence: TGTGCCATCAGTGAGGGTCCGGGAGGCCTCAGTTACAATGAGCAGTTCTTC.

This clonotype was picked up many times. The chain employs TRBV10-3 and TRBJ2-1, with a tentative D call TRBD2 (6 bases). CDR3 length: 14 amino acids. Between the trimmed V and J ends, which lost 6 bases and 8 bases, there was a span of 17 bases. The germline CDR1 and CDR2 sequences are ENHRY and SYGVKD. The chain's CDR3 is CAISSEGWRDEQFF. CDR3 coding DNA: TGTGCCATCAGCTCGGAGGGCTGGAGGGATGAGCAGTTCTTC.

Only a few counts were recorded for this clonotype. V gene TRBV18 combines with J gene TRBJ2-7, with 7 bases aligning to TRBD2. This CDR3 contains 16 residues. The trim removed 6 bases at V and 4 bases at J, leaving 15 bases unmatched. Germline lookup yields CDR1 KGHSH and CDR2 LQKENI. CDR3 DNA: TGTGCCAGCTCCGGTCAGTCCGGGAGGTTCCTTTACGAGCAGTACTTC. Its protein product is CASSGQSGRFLYEQYF.

This clonotype showed up many times. The chain couples TRBV4-1 to TRBJ1-5, with 8 bases fitting TRBD1. CDR3 size: 14 residues. V lost 4 bases, J lost 9 bases, and 8 bases stayed unmatched. CDR1 is MGHRA, CDR2 YSYEKL, per germline. The CDR3 DNA is TGCGCCAGCAGCCTTTCGACAGGGGTAACGCCCCAGCATTTT. Amino acid sequence: CASSLSTGVTPQHF.

This clonotype was seen ten or more times. In nucleotides, the CDR3 is TGCAGTGCTAGAGATCACAGAGGGAACACCGGGGAGCTGTTTTTT. It is translated as CSARDHRGNTGELFF. The rearrangement uses TRBV20-1 and TRBJ2-2; D not resolved. This CDR3 is 15 amino acids long. The V end was cut by 0 bases, the J end by 1 base, with 9 bases between. Germline CDR1 reads DFQATT; CDR2 reads SNEGSKA (reference sequence).

CDR3 sequence reads: CATSSTQGDGYTF. The CDR3 coding sequence is TGTGCCACCAGCAGTACACAAGGAGATGGCTACACCTTC. The chain links TRBV15 to TRBJ1-2; D is undetermined. The CDR3 contains 13 residues. Germline V gene sequence: CDR1 LNHNV, CDR2 YYDKDF (reference sequence). V gave up 3 bases and J gave up 6 bases, with 11 bases separating them.

J is TRBJ1-1 and V is TRBV12-3 or TRBV12-4; D is unclear. Between the trimmed V and J ends, which lost 6 bases and 10 bases, there was a span of 9 bases. This CDR3 has 10 amino acids. CDR3 nucleotide sequence: TGTGCCAGCAGCACTAGTCGAGCTTTCTTT. Its translation: CASSTSRAFF.

The table lists this clonotype with a few counts. The chain employs TRBV6-1 and TRBJ2-1; D remains ambiguous. Germline assignment: CDR1 MNHNS and CDR2 SASEGT. This CDR3 comprises 17 residues. V lost 7 bases, J lost 0 bases, and 19 bases lay in between. The CDR3: CASKDGFFRDSYNEQFF. The DNA of the CDR3 is TGTGCCAGCAAGGACGGCTTCTTTAGAGACTCCTACAATGAGCAGTTCTTC.

This clonotype was observed a handful of times. The genes are TRBV27 and TRBJ1-1, with TRBD1 as a possible D gene (5 bases). The CDR3 has 12 amino acids. With 5 bases removed from V and 6 bases from J, the gap between germline ends came to 10 bases. Germline loops: CDR1 MNHEY, CDR2 SMNVEV (reference sequence). CDR3 sequence: CASSAGNSEAFF. In DNA form, the CDR3 reads TGTGCCAGCAGTGCAGGGAATTCTGAAGCTTTCTTT.

The chain recombines TRBV20-1 with TRBJ2-1; maybe TRBD1 (6 bases). The V gene lost 5 bases and the J gene lost 0 bases, with 14 bases spanning the gap. The CDR3 extends over 15 amino acids. Germline CDR1 reads DFQATT; CDR2 reads SNEGSKA (reference sequence). CDR3 in amino acids: CSASWAGDSYNEQFF. As DNA, the CDR3 is TGCAGTGCTTCCTGGGCAGGGGACTCCTACAATGAGCAGTTCTTC.

This clonotype was picked up many times. The chain combines TRBV3-1 with TRBJ2-7; D perhaps matches TRBD1 (6 bases). The CDR3 contains 15 residues. Trimming removed 7 bases at V and 3 bases at J, with 19 bases between. Germline V gene lookup returns CDR1 LGHDT and CDR2 YNNKEL (reference sequence). The CDR3 DNA reads TGTGCCAGCACCAAAAACTTGGACAGAGACTACGAGCAGTACTTC. It translates to CASTKNLDRDYEQYF.

This clonotype came up many times. The chain employs TRBV12-3 or TRBV12-4 and TRBJ2-1; no clear D gene. The V gene lost 5 bases and the J gene lost 5 bases, with 16 bases spanning the gap. The CDR3 spans 15 residues. The CDR3 nucleotides are TGTGCCAGCAGTGCCTGGGCGGAGAGGAACAATGAGCAGTTCTTC. It encodes CASSAWAERNNEQFF.

This clonotype was seen only a few times. This sequence joins TRBV6-5 and TRBJ1-1, with a possible D match to TRBD1 (5 bases). Between the trimmed V and J ends, which lost 6 bases and 11 bases, there was a span of 16 bases. The CDR3 sequence is 12 residues long. CDR1 is MNHEY and CDR2 is SVGAGI in the germline V gene. CDR3 sequence reads: CASRKTEVDAFF. CDR3 DNA sequence: TGTGCCAGCAGGAAGACAGAGGTCGACGCTTTCTTT.

This clonotype was detected a few times. The chain links TRBV12-3 or TRBV12-4 to TRBJ2-3; D ambiguous. The germline V and J ends were trimmed by 3 bases and 2 bases, with 9 bases remaining between them. The CDR3 is 14 amino acids. This chain's CDR3 is CASSFFLATDTQYF. In DNA, the CDR3 is TGTGCCAGCAGTTTTTTTCTTGCCACAGATACGCAGTATTTT.

The chain recombines TRBV9 with TRBJ2-3; 8 bases line up with TRBD2. The CDR3 is made up of 17 amino acids. The V segment lost 2 bases and the J segment 0 bases; nucleotides outside the gene matches: 8. Germline CDR1 SGDLS, CDR2 YYNGEE. In DNA, the CDR3 is TGTGCCAGCAGCGTTGGGACTAGATTGTGGAGCACAGATACGCAGTATTTT. The encoded protein is CASSVGTRLWSTDTQYF.

The chain uses TRBV6-2 or TRBV6-3 and TRBJ2-7; TRBD2 agrees at 7 bases. CDR3 length: 15 amino acids. The V gene's germline CDR1 is MNHEY and CDR2 SVGEGT. With V trimmed by 5 bases and J by 4 bases, 11 bases remained unmatched. The CDR3 spells CASSPLRDYSYEQYF. CDR3 coding DNA: TGTGCCAGCAGTCCACTCCGGGACTATTCGTACGAGCAGTACTTC.

The chain couples TRBV6-2 or TRBV6-3 to TRBJ1-1; no definite D call. V was shortened by 6 bases and J by 4 bases, with 6 bases between the two germline ends. CDR1 MNHEY and CDR2 SVGEGT come from the germline V gene. This CDR3 comprises 11 residues. CDR3 in amino acids: CASRKGTEAFF. As DNA, the CDR3 is TGTGCCAGCAGAAAGGGCACTGAAGCTTTCTTT.

This clonotype has at least ten counts. The V gene is TRBV7-8, the J gene TRBJ1-5; a possible D gene is TRBD1 (5 bases). Trimming cost V 0 bases and J 2 bases, with 14 bases left between them. The CDR3 extends over 17 amino acids. Germline CDR1 is SGHVS and CDR2 is FQNEAQ. Written as DNA, the CDR3 is TGTGCCAGCAGCTTAGCAGGGACCCGGGGCCGCAATCAGCCCCAGCATTTT. Translation gives CASSLAGTRGRNQPQHF.

At least ten counts were recorded for this clonotype. The V gene is TRBV5-5, the J gene TRBJ2-1; 7 bases match TRBD1. There are 11 residues in the CDR3. Per germline, CDR1 SGHKS and CDR2 YYEKEE (reference sequence). V dropped 3 bases and J dropped 9; count of bases not matched to a gene: 0. In DNA, the CDR3 is TGTGCCAGCAGCTCAGGGGGTGAGCAGTTCTTC. As protein: CASSSGGEQFF. The full variable domain, its missing parts supplied by reference TRBV5-5 and TRBJ2-1, is DAGVTQSPTHLIKTRGQQVTLRCSPISGHKSVSWYQQVLGQGPQFIFQYYEKEERGRGNFPDRFSARQFPNYSSELNVNALLLGDSALYLCASSSGGEQFFGPGTRLTVL.